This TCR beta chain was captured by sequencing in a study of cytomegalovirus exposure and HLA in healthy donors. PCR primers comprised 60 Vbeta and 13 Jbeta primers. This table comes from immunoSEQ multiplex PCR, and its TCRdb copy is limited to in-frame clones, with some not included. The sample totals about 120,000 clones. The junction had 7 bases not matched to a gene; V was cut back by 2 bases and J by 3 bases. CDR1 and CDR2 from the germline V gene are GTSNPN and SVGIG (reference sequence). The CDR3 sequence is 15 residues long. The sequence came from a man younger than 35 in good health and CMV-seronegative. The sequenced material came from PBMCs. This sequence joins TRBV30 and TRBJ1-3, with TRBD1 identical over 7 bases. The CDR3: CAWSPPNRGGNTIYF. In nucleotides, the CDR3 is TGTGCCTGGAGTCCTCCCAACAGGGGTGGAAACACCATATATTTT.